These 14 T cell receptor beta chains share one sample of origin, sequenced in a study of graft-versus-host responses after intestinal transplantation. Libraries were prepared by immunoSEQ multiplex PCR; TCRdb keeps only in-frame clonotypes and omits some of them. The data show about 21,000 clones, about 91% seen once. Sequencing was performed on PBMCs, taken 65 to 70 days after intestinal transplantation. The receptor source for this set is a human patient who received an intestinal transplant, so some T cells may come from the graft donor.

This sequence joins TRBV30 and TRBJ1-3; tentative D call: TRBD1 (5 bases). Germline values: CDR1 GTSNPN, CDR2 SVGIG (reference sequence). V lost 3 bases, J lost 2 bases, and 11 bases lay in between. This CDR3 comprises 14 residues. CDR3 sequence reads: CAWRIVGAGNTIYF. CDR3 DNA: TGTGCCTGGAGAATCGTAGGGGCTGGAAACACCATATATTTT. The whole variable domain, filled in from reference TRBV30 and TRBJ1-3, reads SQTIHQWPATLVQPVGSPLSLECTVEGTSNPNLYWYRQAAGRGLQLLFYSVGIGQISSEVPQNLSASRPQDRQFILSSKKLLLSDSGFYLCAWRIVGAGNTIYFGEGSWLTVV.

V and J are TRBV7-6 and TRBJ1-1; D remains ambiguous. The CDR3 contains 13 residues. Trimming took 5 bases from V and 4 from J, leaving 11 bases between them. CDR1 is SGHVS, CDR2 FNYEAQ, per germline. In nucleotides, the CDR3 is TGTGCCAGCAGCCACTCTGTCCTCACTGAAGCTTTCTTT. Translation: CASSHSVLTEAFF.

The genes are TRBV6-7 and TRBJ2-2; TRBD2 aligns across 16 bases. TRBV6-7 is recorded as an ORF, its role being uncertain. The trim removed 4 bases at V and 6 bases at J, leaving 8 bases unmatched. This CDR3 contains 18 residues. The CDR3 nucleotides read TGTGCCAGCAGTTTCGACCCGGGACTAGCGGGGGGGCCCGGGGAGCTGTTTTTT. Protein: CASSFDPGLAGGPGELFF.

The gene calls are TRBV30 and TRBJ2-3; 11 positions match TRBD2. After removal of 3 bases from V and 6 bases from J, the junction contained 11 bases not matched to a gene. Germline CDR1 is GTSNPN and CDR2 is SVGIG (reference sequence). This CDR3 is 16 amino acids long. CDR3 sequence reads: CAWSATLAGGQDTQYF. DNA of the CDR3: TGTGCCTGGAGCGCTACTCTAGCGGGGGGTCAGGATACGCAGTATTTT.

The V and J genes are TRBV5-6 and TRBJ2-7; 7 bases match TRBD2. J gave up 6 bases and V 5 bases, and 2 bases lay outside the gene matches. From germline, CDR1 is SGHDT and CDR2 YYEEEE. The CDR3 length is 11 residues. CDR3 region: CASSRTSEQYF. The CDR3 coding sequence is TGTGCCAGCAGTCGGACTAGCGAGCAGTACTTC.

CDR3 amino acids: CASRIDRGNEQFF. For the CDR3, the DNA is TGTGCCAGCAGGATAGACAGGGGCAATGAGCAGTTCTTC. V and J are TRBV6-1 and TRBJ2-1; TRBD1 matches 8 bases. There are 13 residues in the CDR3. Germline CDR1 and CDR2: MNHNS and SASEGT. V trimming: 6 bases; J trimming: 6 bases; junction bases outside the gene matches: 4.

The V and J genes are TRBV2 and TRBJ2-1; D possibly corresponds to TRBD2 (6 bases). V lost 4 bases and J lost 2, with 18 bases in between. Per the germline V gene, CDR1 is SNHLY and CDR2 is FYNNEI. The CDR3 runs to 17 residues. The CDR3 sequence is CASSGPLDYFPYNEQFF. In nucleotides, the CDR3 is TGTGCCAGCAGTGGACCTTTGGACTACTTTCCCTACAATGAGCAGTTCTTC.

The chain is built from TRBV6-4 and TRBJ2-3; D is undetermined. Between the trimmed V and J ends, which lost 0 bases and 2 bases, there was a span of 9 bases. The CDR3 spans 15 residues. Looked up from germline, CDR1 is MRHNA and CDR2 is SNTAGT. Written as DNA, the CDR3 is TGTGCCAGCAGTGACTCGAGCCAGTCCACAGATACGCAGTATTTT. It specifies CASSDSSQSTDTQYF.

The chain couples TRBV9 to TRBJ1-2, with D perhaps TRBD1 (5 bases). The V and J ends lost 3 bases and 0 bases respectively, with 12 bases between them. CDR3 length equals 15 residues. Germline V gene lookup returns CDR1 SGDLS and CDR2 YYNGEE. The DNA for the CDR3 is TGTGCCAGCAGCGCGGGACCGGCCACTAACTATGGCTACACCTTC. It is translated as CASSAGPATNYGYTF.

The rearrangement links TRBV9 to TRBJ2-2; 7 bases match TRBD1. Germline assignment: CDR1 SGDLS and CDR2 YYNGEE. The V gene end was trimmed by 0 bases and the J gene end by 4 bases; junction bases not matched to a gene: 6. CDR3 length: 16 residues. The CDR3 loop reads CASSVGGTVITGELFF. CDR3 DNA sequence: TGTGCCAGCAGCGTAGGAGGGACAGTTATCACCGGGGAGCTGTTTTTT.

The V and J genes are TRBV7-2 and TRBJ2-3; the match to TRBD2 covers 11 bases. Germline CDR1 is SGHTA and CDR2 is FQGNSA. V trimming: 1 base; J trimming: 3 bases; junction bases outside the gene matches: 9. This CDR3 spans 18 amino acids. The CDR3 coding sequence is TGTGCCAGCAGCTTAGGGCTGATAGCGGGGGGGCCAACAGATACGCAGTATTTT. It translates to CASSLGLIAGGPTDTQYF.

The genes are TRBV9 and TRBJ2-1; 11 bases agree with TRBD2. The germline V gene encodes CDR1 SGDLS and CDR2 YYNGEE. V was clipped by 2 bases and J by 5 bases; unmatched bases: 3. The CDR3 has 15 residues. CDR3 DNA sequence: TGTGCCAGCAGCGTTACTAGCGGGAGCCACAATGAGCAGTTCTTC. This translates into CASSVTSGSHNEQFF.

V is TRBV21-1 and J is TRBJ1-3; TRBD1, the table's D call, was not compared with the DNA. TRBV21-1 is a documented pseudogene. This CDR3 is built from 17 residues. The CDR3 reads CASSSGTGETLEGAIYF. Here the CDR3 DNA reads TGTGCCAGCAGCTCAGGGACAGGTGAGACTCTGGAAGGGGCCATATATTTT.

The chain carries TRBV9 and TRBJ2-7; TRBD1 aligns across 8 bases. Per germline, CDR1 SGDLS and CDR2 YYNGEE. The CDR3 is 14 amino acids. V lost 4 bases, J lost 2 bases, and 5 bases stayed unmatched. CDR3 protein: CASSTGTGPYEQYF. CDR3 nucleotide sequence: TGTGCCAGCAGCACCGGGACAGGTCCCTACGAGCAGTACTTC.